This T cell receptor (beta chain) was documented in a study of molecular identifiers for immune sequencing clone quantification. Study context: Replicate runs used RNA from roughly 18,000 or 92,000 naive CD8 cells, which was split five ways into aliquots, and four of those aliquots were then sequenced.

This clonotype was observed a few times. Its antigen is unidentified. Isolation of naive CD8 T cells was achieved by sorting on a CD8+CD4-CCR7+CD45RA+ phenotype. There are 13 residues in the CDR3. V was shortened by 4 bases and J by 1 base, with 8 bases between the two germline ends. Germline CDR1 reads SEHNR; CDR2 reads FQNEAQ (reference sequence). Study results and caveats: Spiked Jurkat TCR RNA equivalent to one cell was reportedly detectable in one million naive cells.

Previously described methods with listed TCR primers produced the bulk TCR libraries. TCRdb ran MiXCR on the PCR reads and lists one entry per CDR3 protein. The sample yields under 600,000 distinct CDR3 sequences, around 25% seen once. Material for sequencing was naive CD8+ T cells from blood, with Jurkat cell RNA spiked in. Subset indicated: FACS-sorted CD8+CD4-CCR7+CD45RA+ naive T cells. This TCR was recovered from a human donor in good health. Some libraries in this study had Jurkat cell RNA spiked in. This rearrangement joins TRBV7-9 to TRBJ2-7, with D uncertain. The CDR3 reads CASSSPGSYEQYF. In DNA, the CDR3 is TGTGCCAGCAGCTCTCCCGGGTCCTACGAGCAGTACTTC.